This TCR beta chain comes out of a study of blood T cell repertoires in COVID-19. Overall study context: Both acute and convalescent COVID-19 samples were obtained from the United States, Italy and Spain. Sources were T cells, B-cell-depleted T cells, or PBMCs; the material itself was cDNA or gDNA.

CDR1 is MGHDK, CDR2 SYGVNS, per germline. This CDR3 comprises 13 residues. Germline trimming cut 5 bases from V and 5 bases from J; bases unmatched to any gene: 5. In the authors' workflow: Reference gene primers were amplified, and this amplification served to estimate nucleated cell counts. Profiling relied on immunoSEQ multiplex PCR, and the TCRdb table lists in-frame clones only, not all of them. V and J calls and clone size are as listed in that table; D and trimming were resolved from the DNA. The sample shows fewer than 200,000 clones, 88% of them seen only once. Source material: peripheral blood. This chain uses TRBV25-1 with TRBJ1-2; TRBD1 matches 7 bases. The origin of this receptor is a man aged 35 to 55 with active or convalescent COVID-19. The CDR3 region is CASSSGTVYGYTF. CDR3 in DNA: TGTGCCAGCAGTTCCGGGACAGTATATGGCTACACCTTC.